The entry that follows covers one T cell receptor beta chain sequence. Its target antigen remains unknown. Base qualities are missing; no much larger clone stands one base away. The CDR1 and CDR2 encoded by the germline V gene (reference sequence) are DFQATT and SNEGSKA. The CDR3 sequence holds 14 residues, the cysteine and phenylalanine included. The kept DNA is CDR3 alone, 42 bases in frame from the first base. For this chain, trimming is 6 bases at the V end and 5 bases at the J end, and the number of junction bases without a gene match is 5. The protocol used for the library was PCR. Sequencing relied on an Illumina HiSeq 2500. To reduce PCR and sequencing biases, unique molecular identifiers were built into the TCR beta cDNA libraries. Every 1 to 10 million input T cells yielded approximately 500,000 cDNA molecules, meaning each molecule approximated one T cell. Patient libraries were prepared and sequenced with the same protocol used for the earlier healthy control dataset. Within a given batch, samples were prepared together, multiplexed and sequenced on the same HiSeq lane. The authors' analysis ran thus. MIGEC handled the raw barcoded reads, throwing out single-read molecular identifier groups before consensus assembly and CDR3 extraction. VDJtools was used for post-analysis of the clonotype tables, with diversity normalized by down-sampling every dataset to the smallest sample size. In repertoire overlap clustering, CDR3 amino acid sequences, but not nucleotide sequences, were matched to correct batch-related cross-sample contamination. Using fastp trimming at Q25 and MiXCR clonotype assembly, TCRdb reanalyzed the public sequencing data and kept in-frame beta chains. Every distinct CDR3 protein forms one entry, paired with its most common genes and DNA. The V and J calls were determined by TCRdb, not by the authors. The sample profile shows about 460,000 distinct CDR3 sequences; roughly 45% of them were found once. The ten most abundant clones make up 12% of the sample.

To demonstrate the VDJtools post-analysis software, the study profiled TCR beta repertoires from the peripheral blood of about 13 young patients with multiple sclerosis. The multiple sclerosis patients were children and adolescents between roughly 6 and 15 years of age. This sample is part of a study of post-analysis software for immune sequencing data (dated by TCRdb to 2015 to 2017). At the level of the whole study: Disease courses on record covered relapsing-remitting, secondary progressive and progressive-relapsing multiple sclerosis, though some patients had no subtype annotation. A subset of samples was prepared in parallel using single-end sample barcoding, then pooled and co-amplified after Illumina adapter ligation. The multiple sclerosis patient repertoires were compared with 10 to 12 previously published healthy control repertoires from donors aged about 6 to 26 years. Overall study outcomes, separate from this receptor: Multiple sclerosis patients had significantly lower normalized Chao1 diversity than controls, a result that suggests substantial peripheral T-cell clonal expansion. The control group was slightly older than the multiple sclerosis patient group. When samples were clustered directly using the F measure, samples prepared in the same batch co-clustered strongly, which prompted a batch-effect correction. Patients showed significantly higher frequencies than controls for roughly five TRBV segments, among them TRBV5-6, TRBV5-1 and TRBV20-1.

The sample taken for sequencing was blood. This TCR was recovered from a girl between 5 and 17 years old with multiple sclerosis. Rearrangement joined TRBV20-1 to TRBJ2-1, with 12 junctional bases fitting TRBD1. The DNA sequence is as follows: TGCAGTGCCTCCGGGACAGGGGGCAACAATGAGCAGTTCTTC. Its protein is CSASGTGGNNEQFF.